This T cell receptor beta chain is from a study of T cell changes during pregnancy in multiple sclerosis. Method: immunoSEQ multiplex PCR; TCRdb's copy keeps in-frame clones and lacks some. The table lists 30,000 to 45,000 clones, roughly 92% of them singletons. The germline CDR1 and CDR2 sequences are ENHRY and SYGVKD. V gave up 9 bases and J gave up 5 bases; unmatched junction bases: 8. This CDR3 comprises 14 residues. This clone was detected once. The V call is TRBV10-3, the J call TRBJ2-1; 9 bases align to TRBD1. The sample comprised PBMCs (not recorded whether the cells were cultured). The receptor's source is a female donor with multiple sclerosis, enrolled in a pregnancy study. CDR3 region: CAITTQGANNEQFF. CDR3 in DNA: TGTGCCATTACCACACAGGGGGCAAACAATGAGCAGTTCTTC.